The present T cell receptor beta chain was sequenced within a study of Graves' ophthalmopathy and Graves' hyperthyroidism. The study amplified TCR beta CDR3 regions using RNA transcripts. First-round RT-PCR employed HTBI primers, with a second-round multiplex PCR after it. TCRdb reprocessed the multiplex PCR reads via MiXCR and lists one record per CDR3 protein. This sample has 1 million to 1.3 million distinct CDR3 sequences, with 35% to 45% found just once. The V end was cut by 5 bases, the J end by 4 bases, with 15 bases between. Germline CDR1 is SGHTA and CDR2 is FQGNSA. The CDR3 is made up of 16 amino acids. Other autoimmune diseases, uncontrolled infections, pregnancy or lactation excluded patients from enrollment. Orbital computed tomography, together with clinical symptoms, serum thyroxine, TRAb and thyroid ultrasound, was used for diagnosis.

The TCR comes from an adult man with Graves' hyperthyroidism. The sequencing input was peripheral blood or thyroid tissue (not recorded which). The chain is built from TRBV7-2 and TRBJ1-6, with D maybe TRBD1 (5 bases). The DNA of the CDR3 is TGTGCCAGCAGCCCCGCAGGGAGAAGATATAATTCACCCCTCCACTTT. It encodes CASSPAGRRYNSPLHF.